The 25 T cell receptor beta chains given below trace back to one sample, sequenced in a study of beta chain features in type 1 diabetes (dated by TCRdb to 2016 to 2019). Paper-wide results and their limitations: In all four CD4+ subsets, TCRB CDR3 length was moderately but significantly shorter in type 1 diabetes patients.

Library generation was performed with the immunoSEQ multiplex PCR assay. The entire amount of isolated RNA was reverse transcribed using the High Capacity cDNA Reverse Transcription Kit, so the sequenced TCRB transcripts were expressed ones. As stored in TCRdb, this immuneACCESS dataset retains in-frame rearrangements with V and J assigned. A fraction of the clones does not appear; measured against another copy, unresolved V genes explain less than half of the discrepancy, and the remainder lacks a known reason. The sample profile shows about 640,000 clones; around 12% of them were found once. The top ten clones comprise approximately 0.11% of the sample. Antigen specificity for these receptors is unknown. Specimen: naive CD4+ T cells from blood. This specimen's cell subset or site label, per the study, means: true naive CD4+ T cells. All receptors derive from a young man with type 1 diabetes.

This clone was picked up a small number of times. The chain has TRBV6-6 and TRBJ2-7, with a possible D match to TRBD1 (7 bases). V gave up 6 bases and J gave up 7 bases, with 13 bases separating them. Germline loops: CDR1 MNHNY, CDR2 SVGAGI (reference sequence). The CDR3 contains 12 residues. CDR3 region: CASSRQGGEQYF. Written as DNA, the CDR3 is TGTGCCAGCAGCCGACAGGGAGGTGAGCAGTACTTC.

This clone was observed a few times. The chain has TRBV2 and TRBJ2-1; D is ambiguous. Germline V gene data show CDR1 as SNHLY and CDR2 as FYNNEI. The CDR3 consists of 9 residues. DNA for the CDR3: TGTAAAGGGAACAATGAGCAGTTCTTC. This gives the protein CKGNNEQFF. Looking up the rest from reference TRBV2 and TRBJ2-1 gives the full variable domain: EPEVTQTPSHQVTQMGQEVILRCVPISNHLYFYWYRQILGQKVEFLVSFYNNEISEKSEIFDDQFSVERPDGSNFTLKIRSTKLEDSAMYFCKGNNEQFFGPGTRLTVL.

V and J are TRBV25-1 and TRBJ2-1, with D perhaps given as TRBD1 or TRBD2 (7 bases each). Germline CDR1 reads MGHDK; CDR2 reads SYGVNS. The CDR3 consists of 16 residues. V lost 5 bases and J 2 bases, leaving 16 bases between the germline ends. The CDR3 nucleotides read TGTGCCAGCAGTAAGATGCAGGGGGGGCCCTACAATGAGCAGTTCTTC. It is translated as CASSKMQGGPYNEQFF.

The chain links TRBV11-2 to TRBJ1-4, with 7 bases aligning to TRBD1. Germline CDR1 SGHAT, CDR2 FQNNGV. This CDR3 comprises 13 residues. J lost 8 bases, V lost 5 bases, and 5 bases had no gene match. This chain's CDR3 is CASSHRGGEKLFF. The CDR3 DNA follows: TGTGCCAGCAGCCACAGGGGTGGAGAAAAACTGTTTTTT.

The chain recombines TRBV7-2 with TRBJ1-5, with a possible D match to TRBD1 (6 bases). CDR1 is SGHTA and CDR2 is FQGNSA in the germline V gene. Trimming pared 2 bases from V and 5 bases from J, leaving 22 bases between. CDR3 length: 18 residues. The CDR3 nucleotides read TGTGCCAGCAGCTTAAATTCGGGGGCAGGGCCGTTTCATCAGCCCCAGCATTTT. Protein sequence: CASSLNSGAGPFHQPQHF.

V usage is TRBV4-3 and J usage is TRBJ2-6; TRBD1 matches 8 bases. Germline CDR1 reads LGHNA; CDR2 reads YSLEER. Trimming removed 3 bases from V and 3 bases from J; junction bases left unmatched: 1. CDR3 length: 15 amino acids. CDR3 coding DNA: TGCGCCAGCAGCCACACAGGGGGTGGGGCCAACGTCCTGACTTTC. Translated: CASSHTGGGANVLTF.

The V gene is TRBV7-2, the J gene TRBJ1-5; the D is unclear. V was cut by 0 bases and J by 0 bases, with 9 bases left in between. Germline V lookup: CDR1 SGHTA, CDR2 FQGNSA. The CDR3 is 16 residues long. DNA of the CDR3: TGTGCCAGCAGCTTAGCGGCGGACTATAGCAATCAGCCCCAGCATTTT. It translates to CASSLAADYSNQPQHF.

This clone was seen once. This chain connects TRBV18 to TRBJ1-6; D is perhaps TRBD1 (6 bases). Trimming removed 2 bases from V and 7 bases from J, with 15 bases in between. The CDR3 contains 16 residues. From germline, CDR1 is KGHSH and CDR2 LQKENI. The CDR3 loop reads CASSPSSGGRNSPLHF. CDR3 sequence (DNA): TGTGCCAGCTCACCAAGCTCGGGGGGCAGGAATTCACCCCTCCACTTT.

This sequence joins TRBV9 and TRBJ2-1, with 7 positions matching TRBD2. The CDR3 consists of 16 residues. V lost 2 bases and J lost 8; bases outside the gene matches: 13. Germline values: CDR1 SGDLS, CDR2 YYNGEE. CDR3 coding DNA: TGTGCCAGCAGCGTGGCAGGGAGGGAACATATCGATGAGCAGTTCTTC. Translated: CASSVAGREHIDEQFF. The full variable domain, in which reference TRBV9 and TRBJ2-1 provide the parts outside the CDR3, is DSGVTQTPKHLITATGQRVTLRCSPRSGDLSVYWYQQSLDQGLQFLIQYYNGEERAKGNILERFSAQQFPDLHSELNLSSLELGDSALYFCASSVAGREHIDEQFFGPGTRLTVL.

The chain recombines TRBV18 with TRBJ2-3, with 9 nucleotides matching TRBD1. Germline V gene sequence: CDR1 KGHSH, CDR2 LQKENI. The ends lost 4 bases at V and 4 bases at J; junction bases unmatched: 12. The CDR3 runs 17 residues. The CDR3 protein is CASSHSGTGKRADTQYF. CDR3 coding DNA: TGTGCCAGCTCACACTCCGGGACAGGGAAGCGCGCAGATACGCAGTATTTT.

There are a few counts of this clone. V is TRBV7-2 and J is TRBJ1-2, with 8 bases aligning to TRBD1. V shed 1 base, J shed 4 bases, and the junction held 11 bases outside the gene matches. The germline gives CDR1 SGHTA, CDR2 FQGNSA. The CDR3 runs to 17 residues. The CDR3, as DNA: TGTGCCAGCAGCTTAGTAGGGCAGGGGGCATTTCGCTATGGCTACACCTTC. Protein sequence: CASSLVGQGAFRYGYTF.

The chain combines TRBV4-1 with TRBJ2-1; tentatively, D is TRBD1 or TRBD2 (5 bases each). V was cut by 3 bases and J by 9 bases, with 24 bases left in between. The germline V gene has CDR1 MGHRA and CDR2 YSYEKL. CDR3 size: 17 residues. The CDR3 protein is CASSQLGTSRAPIEQFF. The CDR3 bases are TGCGCCAGCAGCCAGCTTGGGACCTCTCGTGCCCCTATTGAGCAGTTCTTC.

This clone has a single count. The chain links TRBV6-1 to TRBJ2-2; no firm D call. The germline V and J ends were trimmed by 3 bases and 7 bases, with 12 bases remaining between them. The germline V gene has CDR1 MNHNS and CDR2 SASEGT. This CDR3 comprises 14 residues. The chain's CDR3 is CASSDLTGDGELFF. DNA of the CDR3: TGTGCCAGCAGTGATCTTACGGGCGACGGGGAGCTGTTTTTT.

The CDR3 sequence is CASSIVADLSYEQYF. Written as DNA, the CDR3 is TGTGCCAGTAGTATCGTAGCAGATCTATCCTACGAGCAGTACTTC. The V call is TRBV19, the J call TRBJ2-7; D call uncertain. V lost 3 bases to trimming and J lost 1 base, with 13 bases between them. Germline V gene data show CDR1 as LNHDA and CDR2 as SQIVND (reference sequence). This CDR3 is 15 amino acids long.

This clone was observed a handful of times. The gene calls are TRBV11-2 and TRBJ2-1; 9 bases map to TRBD2. Germline CDR1 and CDR2: SGHAT and FQNNGV. The CDR3 loop spans 14 amino acids. V was clipped by 7 bases and J by 3 bases; unmatched bases: 4. CDR3 residues: CASTPSGVYNEQFF. The CDR3 nucleotides are TGTGCCAGCACCCCTAGCGGGGTCTACAATGAGCAGTTCTTC.

This clone was counted a few times. J is TRBJ2-7 and V is TRBV5-1; D not certain. Per the germline V gene, CDR1 is SGHRS and CDR2 is YFSETQ. With 0 bases removed from V and 5 bases from J, the gap between germline ends came to 15 bases. The CDR3 runs 15 residues. CDR3 amino acids: CASSLDGPRLHEQYF. Here the CDR3 DNA reads TGCGCCAGCAGCTTGGACGGGCCCCGACTCCACGAGCAGTACTTC.

This clone was detected a few times. The gene calls are TRBV19 and TRBJ1-2; D may be TRBD1 (6 bases). CDR1 LNHDA and CDR2 SQIVND come from the germline V gene (reference sequence). This CDR3 has 14 amino acids. V was pared by 10 bases and J by 6 bases, with 21 bases between. Here the CDR3 DNA reads TGTGCCACAAAGAGGGGAGGGGGTTCGGATGGCTACACCTTC. Translated, it gives CATKRGGGSDGYTF.

In this sample, this clone turned up a few times. The CDR3 DNA reads as TGTGCCAGCAGCTATGGGACGACAGAGCCCCAGCATTTT. It encodes CASSYGTTEPQHF. The chain carries TRBV9 and TRBJ1-5, with D perhaps matching TRBD1 (5 bases). The germline gives CDR1 SGDLS, CDR2 YYNGEE. The V end lost 4 bases, the J end lost 8 bases, and 13 bases lay between the germline ends. The CDR3 contains 13 residues.

J is TRBJ2-1 and V is TRBV5-1; 10 nucleotides match TRBD2. This CDR3 region has 15 residues. Germline assignment: CDR1 SGHRS and CDR2 YFSETQ. V lost 1 base and J lost 10; bases outside the gene matches: 8. The CDR3 reads CASSLSLAGAGEQFF. CDR3 coding DNA: TGCGCCAGCAGCTTGTCTCTAGCGGGAGCGGGCGAGCAGTTCTTC. Filled out from reference TRBV5-1 and TRBJ2-1, the complete variable domain reads KAGVTQTPRYLIKTRGQQVTLSCSPISGHRSVSWYQQTPGQGLQFLFEYFSETQRNKGNFPGRFSGRQFSNSRSEMNVSTLELGDSALYLCASSLSLAGAGEQFFGPGTRLTVL.

J is TRBJ1-5 and V is TRBV2; no clear D gene. Trimming removed 1 base from V and 4 bases from J, with 8 bases in between. The CDR3 spans 14 residues. Germline CDR1 SNHLY, CDR2 FYNNEI. CDR3 DNA sequence: TGTGCCAGCAGTGAAGAGGGCAGTAATCAGCCCCAGCATTTT. Translated, it gives CASSEEGSNQPQHF.

This clone showed up just a few times. This rearrangement joins TRBV28 to TRBJ2-1; 8 nucleotides agree with TRBD2. The V segment lost 6 bases and the J segment 10 bases; nucleotides outside the gene matches: 8. The CDR3 is made up of 13 amino acids. Germline CDR1 reads MDHEN; CDR2 reads SYDVKM. CDR3: CASSLGLAGEQFF. The CDR3 DNA reads as TGTGCCAGCAGCCTAGGACTAGCTGGAGAGCAGTTCTTC.

The chain employs TRBV7-9 and TRBJ2-5, with TRBD1 matching 10 bases. The J call may be mistaken, given a closer DNA end match to TRBJ2-7. Per germline, CDR1 SEHNR and CDR2 FQNEAQ (reference sequence). This CDR3 region has 18 residues. CDR3: CASSLEGSGTGALYEQYF. Here the CDR3 DNA reads TGTGCCAGCAGCCTGGAGGGGTCCGGGACAGGGGCCCTCTACGAGCAGTACTTC.

This clone came up a few times. The chain has TRBV4-2 and TRBJ2-2; TRBD1 aligns across 8 bases. CDR3 length: 17 amino acids. Germline-derived CDR1 and CDR2 are LGHNA and YNFKEQ. The ends lost 1 base at V and 4 bases at J; junction bases unmatched: 8. The CDR3 loop reads CASSQATGGRGTGELFF. CDR3 sequence (DNA): TGTGCCAGCAGCCAAGCTACAGGGGGGCGAGGCACCGGGGAGCTGTTTTTT.

This clone was counted a few times. The genes are TRBV7-9 and TRBJ2-2, with 9 bases that match TRBD1. The germline gives CDR1 SEHNR, CDR2 FQNEAQ (reference sequence). This CDR3 spans 16 amino acids. J was trimmed by 4 bases and V by 1 base; bases with no gene match: 4. The CDR3 here is CASSLDDRGSTGELFF. The CDR3 DNA is TGTGCCAGCAGCTTAGATGACAGGGGGAGCACCGGGGAGCTGTTTTTT.

This clone was counted between two and nine times. This chain uses TRBV18 with TRBJ2-1, with 11 bases matching TRBD2. CDR1 is KGHSH, CDR2 LQKENI, per germline. The CDR3 runs 17 residues. Germline trimming cut 1 base from V and 4 bases from J; bases unmatched to any gene: 6. CDR3 sequence reads: CASSPLASGGQYNEQFF. In nucleotides, the CDR3 is TGTGCCAGCTCACCACTTGCTAGCGGGGGGCAATACAATGAGCAGTTCTTC.